A single sample gave rise to the 18 T cell receptor beta chains below, sequenced in a study of shared clonotypes between healthy human individuals. Clones were sequenced by immunoSEQ multiplex PCR, and TCRdb holds only the in-frame ones, with some missing. The sample yields about 470,000 clones, around 79% seen once. The sequenced material came from PBMCs. These receptors all stem from a woman in her thirties or forties in good health. Some clones in this sample may be carry-over from other donors' samples.

This rearrangement joins TRBV2 to TRBJ2-1, with D unresolved. V was pared by 6 bases and J by 3 bases, with 12 bases between. The CDR3 is 14 residues long. From germline, CDR1 is SNHLY and CDR2 FYNNEI. This CDR3 reads CASRVGSNYNEQFF. CDR3 nucleotide sequence: TGTGCCAGCAGGGTTGGGTCAAACTACAATGAGCAGTTCTTC.

The chain has TRBV25-1 and TRBJ2-2; D uncertain. The CDR3 is 13 amino acids. From germline, CDR1 is MGHDK and CDR2 SYGVNS. V lost 4 bases and J 5 bases, leaving 8 bases between the germline ends. CDR3 amino acids: CASSVTATGELFF. CDR3 nucleotide sequence: TGTGCCAGCAGTGTGACGGCAACCGGGGAGCTGTTTTTT.

The rearrangement links TRBV19 to TRBJ1-4; D is unresolved. Germline V CDR1 and CDR2: LNHDA, SQIVND (reference sequence). Trimming stripped 5 bases from V and 5 bases from J, with 12 bases between. The CDR3 loop spans 14 amino acids. The CDR3 spells CASSRLGSNEKLFF. The CDR3, as DNA: TGTGCCAGTAGTCGCCTCGGATCCAATGAAAAACTGTTTTTT.

This sequence joins TRBV5-1 and TRBJ2-3; 8 nucleotides line up with TRBD2. Unmatched junction bases numbered 9, after V lost 0 bases and J lost 3 bases. Germline CDR1 SGHRS, CDR2 YFSETQ. The CDR3 has 17 residues. The CDR3 reads CASSLAPPVAGTDTQYF. The DNA of the CDR3 is TGCGCCAGCAGCTTGGCGCCCCCGGTAGCGGGGACAGATACGCAGTATTTT.

The gene calls are TRBV6-4 and TRBJ2-1, with a weak D call TRBD2 (5 bases). Trimming pared 3 bases from V and 6 bases from J, leaving 15 bases between. CDR3 length: 15 residues. The germline CDR1 and CDR2 sequences are MRHNA and SNTAGT. Here the CDR3 DNA reads TGTGCCAGCAGTGAGTTTGAGGGCCAAGTCAATGAGCAGTTCTTC. It is translated as CASSEFEGQVNEQFF.

The chain is built from TRBV5-1 and TRBJ2-1; D ambiguous. Trimming stripped 3 bases from V and 10 bases from J, with 17 bases between. The CDR3 has 14 amino acids. Germline CDR1 SGHRS, CDR2 YFSETQ. In DNA, the CDR3 is TGCGCCAGCAGCTCACAATCCAAGTTCGAGGAGCAGTTCTTC. Translation gives CASSSQSKFEEQFF. Together with reference TRBV5-1 and TRBJ2-1, the CDR3 gives the full variable domain: KAGVTQTPRYLIKTRGQQVTLSCSPISGHRSVSWYQQTPGQGLQFLFEYFSETQRNKGNFPGRFSGRQFSNSRSEMNVSTLELGDSALYLCASSSQSKFEEQFFGPGTRLTVL.

The V gene is TRBV14, the J gene TRBJ2-5; 9 bases agree with TRBD1. This CDR3 region has 15 residues. Germline CDR1 is SGHDN and CDR2 is FVKESK. V dropped 5 bases and J dropped 1; count of bases not matched to a gene: 5. Here the CDR3 DNA reads TGTGCCAGCAGCGGATGGGACAGGGTCCAAGAGACCCAGTACTTC. Amino acid sequence: CASSGWDRVQETQYF.

This clone was recorded a few times. The chain has TRBV14 and TRBJ1-1, with unresolved D. The CDR3 runs to 13 residues. CDR1 is SGHDN, CDR2 FVKESK, per germline. V dropped 6 bases and J dropped 0 bases, with 8 bases sitting between them. The CDR3 nucleotides read TGTGCCAGCAGTTCTACAATGAACACTGAAGCTTTCTTT. This encodes CASSSTMNTEAFF.

J is TRBJ2-1 and V is TRBV20-1; perhaps TRBD2 as D (6 bases). The CDR3 totals 11 residues. Germline V gives CDR1 DFQATT, CDR2 SNEGSKA (reference sequence). Between the trimmed V and J ends, which lost 3 bases and 8 bases, there was a span of 8 bases. CDR3 amino acids: CSARKRDEQFF. CDR3 in DNA: TGCAGTGCTAGGAAGCGGGATGAGCAGTTCTTC.

CDR3 sequence (DNA): TGTGCCACCAGCAGAGATTTGCGGGACCTCTACGAGCAGTACTTC. It yields the protein CATSRDLRDLYEQYF. This chain joins TRBV15 and TRBJ2-7, with a possible D match to TRBD2 (6 bases). The germline V gene encodes CDR1 LNHNV and CDR2 YYDKDF (reference sequence). Trimming removed 0 bases from V and 3 bases from J, with 12 bases in between. The CDR3 totals 15 residues.

The V gene is TRBV6-6, the J gene TRBJ2-5, with TRBD1 matching 8 bases. In germline, CDR1 is MNHNY, CDR2 SVGAGI (reference sequence). V lost 7 bases and J lost 5; bases outside the gene matches: 12. CDR3 length: 15 amino acids. This chain's CDR3 is CASIAQTGVWETQYF. The CDR3 nucleotides read TGTGCCAGCATCGCCCAGACAGGGGTATGGGAGACCCAGTACTTC.

This sequence joins TRBV19 and TRBJ2-5; 7 positions agree with TRBD1. The CDR3 runs to 13 residues. Germline V gene sequence: CDR1 LNHDA, CDR2 SQIVND (reference sequence). The V gene end was trimmed by 5 bases and the J gene end by 4 bases; junction bases not matched to a gene: 4. CDR3 loop: CASSLTGRETQYF. In DNA, the CDR3 is TGTGCCAGTAGTTTGACAGGGAGAGAGACCCAGTACTTC.

As for this clone: This may stem from a read error, because a much larger clone lies one nucleotide away. The chain links TRBV6-4 to TRBJ2-3; 7 nucleotides agree with TRBD2. In germline, CDR1 is MRHNA, CDR2 SNTAGT. This CDR3 comprises 16 residues. The V segment lost 2 bases and the J segment 3 bases; nucleotides outside the gene matches: 8. CDR3 DNA sequence: TGTGCCAGCAGTGACGGGGCTATCGGGGGGACAGATACGCAGTATTTT. Translation gives CASSDGAIGGTDTQYF.

The genes are TRBV6-5 and TRBJ2-7; maybe TRBD2 (5 bases). Germline V CDR1 and CDR2: MNHEY, SVGAGI. Trimming cost V 5 bases and J 2 bases, with 13 bases left between them. The CDR3 sequence is 14 residues long. The CDR3 loop is CASSLRGPTYEQYF. The CDR3 bases are TGTGCCAGCAGTCTCCGGGGTCCGACCTACGAGCAGTACTTC.

The V and J genes are TRBV19 and TRBJ2-7, with 10 bases fitting TRBD2. The germline gives CDR1 LNHDA, CDR2 SQIVND (reference sequence). The length of the CDR3 is 15 residues. With V trimmed by 3 bases and J by 6 bases, 8 bases remained unmatched. CDR3 protein: CASSIAAGGLGEQYF. Written as DNA, the CDR3 is TGTGCCAGTAGTATCGCAGCGGGAGGGTTGGGCGAGCAGTACTTC.

The chain is built from TRBV28 and TRBJ1-2, with D perhaps matching TRBD1 (5 bases). The V gene lost 6 bases and the J gene lost 6 bases, with 14 bases spanning the gap. This CDR3 has 13 amino acids. Germline V CDR1 and CDR2: MDHEN, SYDVKM. The CDR3 nucleotides are TGTGCCAGCAGCACGACAGATTTCCATGGCTACACCTTC. Translating gives CASSTTDFHGYTF.

The chain has TRBV7-3 and TRBJ1-2, with D uncertain. CDR1 SGHTA and CDR2 FQGTGA come from the germline V gene. V lost 5 bases to trimming and J lost 0 bases, with 10 bases between them. This CDR3 is built from 14 residues. The DNA for the CDR3 is TGTGCCAGCAGCCCGGACGTGTCTAACTATGGCTACACCTTC. Translation gives CASSPDVSNYGYTF.

This clone was counted a few times. This chain connects TRBV11-2 to TRBJ2-1, with a possible D match to TRBD1 (5 bases). CDR1 and CDR2 from the germline V gene are SGHAT and FQNNGV. The CDR3 consists of 15 residues. Trimming left V 4 bases short and J 6 bases short, with 16 bases between. Written as DNA, the CDR3 is TGTGCCAGCAGCTCTCTCCGGACAAGTGGCAATGAGCAGTTCTTC. It is translated as CASSSLRTSGNEQFF.